Each of the 7 T cell receptor beta chains below was sequenced from the same sample in a study of blood T cells in healthy people across ages. It was with a sample-barcoded 5' primer and a J-beta primer mix that a second PCR of about 6 to 11 cycles was run. A single record per CDR3 protein comes from TCRdb applying MiXCR to the 5' RACE reads. The data show fewer than 700,000 distinct CDR3 sequences, roughly 48% seen once. The sample consisted of blood. The receptors derive from a man older than 75 in good health.

Regarding this clonotype: One end of the junction fails to match germline, which may point to a read error. CDR3 DNA sequence: TGCGCCAGCAGTCAAGAGGGGGGGAACTCCTACAATGAGCAGTTCTTC. Translating it yields CASSQEGGNSYNEQFF. V usage is TRBV4-3 and J usage is TRBJ2-1, with D possibly TRBD2 on 7 matching bases. Germline V CDR1 and CDR2: LGHNA, YSLEER. The CDR3 consists of 16 residues.

The chain is built from TRBV27 and TRBJ2-1; 7 positions agree with TRBD1. Trimming took 6 bases from V and 0 from J; bases not matched to a gene: 5. Germline V gives CDR1 MNHEY, CDR2 SMNVEV (reference sequence). The CDR3 extends over 15 amino acids. CDR3 region: CASRVRDSSYNEQFF. The CDR3 DNA sequence: TGTGCCAGCAGAGTCCGGGACAGCTCCTACAATGAGCAGTTCTTC.

The chain carries TRBV5-1 and TRBJ2-1; D is perhaps TRBD2 (6 bases). Germline V gene lookup returns CDR1 SGHRS and CDR2 YFSETQ. V lost 0 bases, J lost 0 bases, and 10 bases lay in between. CDR3 length: 16 amino acids. CDR3 loop: CASSLVGGGSYNEQFF. The CDR3 coding sequence is TGCGCCAGCAGCTTGGTGGGGGGAGGCTCCTACAATGAGCAGTTCTTC.

The chain carries TRBV20-1 and TRBJ1-1; maybe TRBD1 (6 bases). Trimming took 6 bases from V and 2 from J, leaving 16 bases between them. Germline V lookup: CDR1 DFQATT, CDR2 SNEGSKA (reference sequence). The CDR3 is 14 residues long. CDR3 in amino acids: CSASSGQINTEAFF. As DNA, the CDR3 is TGCAGTGCCTCCTCGGGACAAATAAACACTGAAGCTTTCTTT.

On this clonotype: At one end the junction does not follow the germline gene, possibly because of a read error. The chain couples TRBV28 to TRBJ2-5; 9 bases are a match to TRBD2. CDR3 length: 18 amino acids. Per the germline V gene, CDR1 is MDHEN and CDR2 is SYDVKM. CDR3 in amino acids: CAGSTLAGGPRGYNEQYF. As DNA, the CDR3 is TGTGCCGGCAGTACCCTTGCGGGAGGGCCCCGAGGGTACAATGAGCAGTACTTC.

This clonotype was seen repeatedly, ten times or more. The chain links TRBV5-5 to TRBJ2-1; D unclear. In germline, CDR1 is SGHKS, CDR2 YYEKEE (reference sequence). The CDR3 length is 14 residues. V lost 0 bases and J lost 1, with 5 bases in between. In DNA form, the CDR3 reads TGTGCCAGCAGCTTGGGGCGATCCTACAATGAGCAGTTCTTC. Protein sequence: CASSLGRSYNEQFF.

As concerns this clonotype: A much larger clone is a single base away; this may be a read error. The chain recombines TRBV6-2 or TRBV6-3 with TRBJ2-7; TRBD2 might be the D (7 bases). The CDR3 is 14 residues long. Germline loops: CDR1 MNHEY, CDR2 SVGEGT. V was trimmed by 2 bases and J by 2 bases, leaving 10 bases between them. This chain's CDR3 is CASSYRGGAYEQYF. Written as DNA, the CDR3 is TGTGCCAGCAGTTACAGGGGGGGAGCCTACGAGCAGTACTTC.